This entry lists 5 T cell receptor beta chains sequenced from one sample in a study of cytomegalovirus exposure and HLA in healthy donors. The PCR contained 60 Vbeta and 13 Jbeta primers. Measured with immunoSEQ multiplex PCR; TCRdb has only the in-frame clones, and not every one. The sample's table shows roughly 120,000 clones. The sample comprised PBMCs. The origin of the receptors is a young man in good health and CMV-seronegative.

V gene TRBV6-1 combines with J gene TRBJ1-5; TRBD1 aligns across 9 bases. Germline V gene data show CDR1 as MNHNS and CDR2 as SASEGT. This CDR3 has 15 amino acids. V dropped 4 bases and J dropped 8; count of bases not matched to a gene: 9. CDR3 sequence (DNA): TGTGCCAGCAGTGCCGATGGGACAGGGCCGGAGCCCCAGCATTTT. This gives the protein CASSADGTGPEPQHF.

This chain links TRBV5-6 with TRBJ1-2, with 10 bases lining up with TRBD1. CDR1 and CDR2 from the germline V gene are SGHDT and YYEEEE. Losses at the gene ends were 4 bases for V and 4 bases for J; bases not matched to a gene: 4. This CDR3 spans 14 amino acids. In DNA form, the CDR3 reads TGTGCCAGCAGCGCGGGACAGGGGACCTATGGCTACACCTTC. It encodes CASSAGQGTYGYTF.

The chain employs TRBV5-1 and TRBJ2-3; 8 bases agree with TRBD1. This CDR3 is built from 16 residues. CDR1 is SGHRS and CDR2 is YFSETQ in the germline V gene. V gave up 2 bases and J gave up 5 bases; unmatched junction bases: 10. The DNA for the CDR3 is TGCGCCAGCAGCTTAGTGAGTGGGACAGGCAGAGATACGCAGTATTTT. Amino acids: CASSLVSGTGRDTQYF.

This chain joins TRBV19 and TRBJ2-1; a possible D gene is TRBD2 (6 bases). Per the germline V gene, CDR1 is LNHDA and CDR2 is SQIVND (reference sequence). V lost 5 bases to trimming and J lost 0 bases, with 8 bases between them. The CDR3 sequence is 14 residues long. CDR3 in DNA: TGTGCCAGTAGTCCCGGGGGCTCCTACAATGAGCAGTTCTTC. This encodes CASSPGGSYNEQFF. Using reference TRBV19 and TRBJ2-1 for the parts outside the CDR3, the full variable domain is DGGITQSPKYLFRKEGQNVTLSCEQNLNHDAMYWYRQDPGQGLRLIYYSQIVNDFQKGDIAEGYSVSREKKESFPLTVTSAQKNPTAFYLCASSPGGSYNEQFFGPGTRLTVL.

The chain employs TRBV28 and TRBJ1-2; D is perhaps TRBD1 (6 bases). The CDR3 runs to 17 residues. Deletions cut 8 bases from V and 0 bases from J, with 22 bases between. The germline V gene has CDR1 MDHEN and CDR2 SYDVKM. The CDR3 DNA reads as TGTGCCAGCCGAATCATCAGGGGTAGAGGAGCTAACTATGGCTACACCTTC. Translating gives CASRIIRGRGANYGYTF.